Listed here are 22 T cell receptor beta chains from one sample, sequenced in a study of blood T cell repertoires in COVID-19. The assay was immunoSEQ multiplex PCR, and TCRdb's table has in-frame clones only and misses some. The repertoire consists of 270,000 or so clones, with around nine tenths occurring once and the leading ten covering about 10%. Sequencing was carried out using peripheral blood. These receptors originate from a middle-aged man with active or convalescent COVID-19.

The rearrangement uses TRBV7-3 and TRBJ2-3, with a possible D match to TRBD1 (5 bases). V lost 2 bases, J lost 1 base, and 16 bases lay in between. The CDR3 sequence is 17 residues long. The germline V gene has CDR1 SGHTA and CDR2 FQGTGA. The CDR3: CASSLGAVVWGTDTQYF. The DNA of the CDR3 is TGTGCCAGCAGCTTAGGGGCAGTGGTGTGGGGCACAGATACGCAGTATTTT.

The chain joins TRBV30 to TRBJ2-3, with D possibly being TRBD1 (5 bases). V was shortened by 7 bases and J by 2 bases, with 16 bases between the two germline ends. Per the germline V gene, CDR1 is GTSNPN and CDR2 is SVGIG (reference sequence). CDR3 length: 14 amino acids. The DNA of the CDR3 is TGTGCCTCTAGGGGTGGGATTCACACAGATACGCAGTATTTT. As protein: CASRGGIHTDTQYF.

This clone came up a few times. This chain links TRBV6-1 with TRBJ2-7; 7 bases are a match to TRBD1. With V trimmed by 1 base and J by 2 bases, 2 bases remained unmatched. CDR1 and CDR2 from the germline V gene are MNHNS and SASEGT. The CDR3 has 14 residues. The CDR3 DNA sequence: TGTGCCAGCAGTGAAGGAGACAGGGCCTACGAGCAGTACTTC. Its translation is CASSEGDRAYEQYF.

The chain uses TRBV24-1 and TRBJ2-6, with unresolved D. With 4 bases removed from V and 0 bases from J, the gap between germline ends came to 12 bases. The CDR3 spans 17 residues. Germline CDR1 and CDR2: KGHDR and SFDVKD. The CDR3 loop is CATSDAWQNSGANVLTF. The CDR3 DNA follows: TGTGCCACCAGTGACGCTTGGCAAAACTCTGGGGCCAACGTCCTGACTTTC.

The chain joins TRBV2 to TRBJ1-6; a weak D match, TRBD1 (6 bases). V was pared by 6 bases and J by 10 bases, with 22 bases between. CDR1 and CDR2 from the germline V gene are SNHLY and FYNNEI. The CDR3 is made up of 16 amino acids. The CDR3 DNA reads TGTGCCAGCAGCCTCAGCCTGGGGACATTTAGCTCACCCCTCCACTTT. This gives the protein CASSLSLGTFSSPLHF.

The chain links TRBV27 to TRBJ1-1, with D possibly TRBD1 on 6 matching bases. The CDR3 runs 13 residues. Germline-derived CDR1 and CDR2 are MNHEY and SMNVEV (reference sequence). The V gene lost 9 bases and the J gene lost 4 bases, with 15 bases spanning the gap. The CDR3 DNA sequence: TGTGCCAGGTTACAGGGTCGTGCCACTGAAGCTTTCTTT. As protein: CARLQGRATEAFF.

V is TRBV19 and J is TRBJ1-6, with 7 bases identical to TRBD1. CDR3 length equals 17 residues. Trimming took 5 bases from V and 5 from J; bases not matched to a gene: 12. Per the germline V gene, CDR1 is LNHDA and CDR2 is SQIVND (reference sequence). CDR3 coding DNA: TGTGCCAGTAGTCATCCGGGACAGAGCACTGATAATTCACCCCTCCACTTT. Its translation: CASSHPGQSTDNSPLHF.

The chain uses TRBV5-6 and TRBJ2-7; the D gene is possibly TRBD2 (6 bases). Germline V gene sequence: CDR1 SGHDT, CDR2 YYEEEE. CDR3 length equals 13 residues. V dropped 5 bases and J dropped 1 base, with 10 bases sitting between them. CDR3 bases: TGTGCCAGCAGTCACGGGGGATCCTACGAGCAGTACTTC. Amino acid sequence: CASSHGGSYEQYF.

This sequence joins TRBV7-7 and TRBJ2-1; TRBD1 agrees at 11 bases. The V segment lost 5 bases and the J segment 4 bases; nucleotides outside the gene matches: 4. Germline loops: CDR1 SSHAT, CDR2 FNYEAQ (reference sequence). This CDR3 region has 15 residues. CDR3: CASSDRDRGYNEQFF. Written as DNA, the CDR3 is TGTGCCAGCAGCGACCGGGACAGGGGGTACAATGAGCAGTTCTTC.

The J gene is TRBJ2-5, the V gene TRBV21-1; TRBD2 reflects the table's D call only, with no check against the DNA. TRBV21-1 counts as a pseudogene. The CDR3 consists of 19 residues. CDR3 nucleotide sequence: TGTGCCAGCAGCCTTTCGGGAGGGACAGATCTAGCCTGGAGGGAGACCCAGTACTTC. Protein product: CASSLSGGTDLAWRETQYF.

The chain links TRBV27 to TRBJ2-5; D may be TRBD1 (6 bases). The CDR3 is 13 amino acids. Germline values: CDR1 MNHEY, CDR2 SMNVEV (reference sequence). Deletions cut 6 bases from V and 5 bases from J, with 13 bases between. CDR3 bases: TGTGCCAGCAGACCGGACAGCGAGGAGACCCAGTACTTC. Its protein is CASRPDSEETQYF.

The chain carries TRBV11-3 and TRBJ1-2; maybe TRBD1 (5 bases). Trimming stripped 4 bases from V and 4 bases from J, with 10 bases between. This CDR3 region has 13 residues. CDR1 is SGHNT, CDR2 YENEEA, per germline. The CDR3 DNA reads TGTGCCAGCAGCTCTCAGGGTTCCTATGGCTACACCTTC. It yields the protein CASSSQGSYGYTF.

The chain uses TRBV19 and TRBJ2-2; 8 nucleotides align to TRBD2. The CDR3 totals 14 residues. V was clipped by 9 bases and J by 2 bases; unmatched bases: 5. The V gene's germline CDR1 is LNHDA and CDR2 SQIVND (reference sequence). CDR3 nucleotides: TGTGCCAGCCAAGGACTAGCAAACACCGGGGAGCTGTTTTTT. This codes for CASQGLANTGELFF.

The genes are TRBV19 and TRBJ2-3; D is ambiguous. The length of the CDR3 is 15 residues. Germline V CDR1 and CDR2: LNHDA, SQIVND (reference sequence). V lost 0 bases and J 2 bases, leaving 9 bases between the germline ends. This CDR3 is CASSIDSGSTDTQYF. The CDR3 DNA is TGTGCCAGTAGTATAGATTCGGGTTCCACAGATACGCAGTATTTT. The full variable domain, completed using reference TRBV19 and TRBJ2-3, is DGGITQSPKYLFRKEGQNVTLSCEQNLNHDAMYWYRQDPGQGLRLIYYSQIVNDFQKGDIAEGYSVSREKKESFPLTVTSAQKNPTAFYLCASSIDSGSTDTQYFGPGTRLTVL.

The rearrangement joins TRBV6-1 to TRBJ1-2; 7 bases map to TRBD1. Per germline, CDR1 MNHNS and CDR2 SASEGT. V gave up 6 bases and J gave up 5 bases; unmatched junction bases: 6. This CDR3 comprises 13 residues. The CDR3 region has the DNA TGTGCCAGCAGCCGACAGGGCCCTTATGGCTACACCTTC. It encodes CASSRQGPYGYTF.

The chain recombines TRBV11-2 with TRBJ2-5; 7 nucleotides agree with TRBD2. J was trimmed by 0 bases and V by 7 bases; bases with no gene match: 8. The length of the CDR3 is 15 residues. CDR1 and CDR2 from the germline V gene are SGHAT and FQNNGV. CDR3 bases: TGTGCCAGCACCCCGGGAGCGGGGTACCAAGAGACCCAGTACTTC. This translates into CASTPGAGYQETQYF.

This clone appeared a single time. The V call is TRBV11-2, the J call TRBJ2-7; 11 nucleotides line up with TRBD1. The CDR3 contains 16 residues. The V gene's germline CDR1 is SGHAT and CDR2 FQNNGV. The ends lost 2 bases at V and 0 bases at J; junction bases unmatched: 3. The CDR3 DNA follows: TGTGCCAGCAGCTTATGGACAGGGGGCGCCTCCTACGAGCAGTACTTC. Encoded protein: CASSLWTGGASYEQYF.

This clone was seen once. This chain links TRBV12-3 or TRBV12-4 with TRBJ2-7; TRBD1 might be the D (5 bases). This CDR3 has 13 residues. Deletions cut 5 bases from V and 1 base from J, with 9 bases between. CDR3 region: CASSATGSYEQYF. Here the CDR3 DNA reads TGTGCCAGCAGTGCTACAGGTTCCTACGAGCAGTACTTC.

CDR3 bases: TGTGCCAGCAGCTTGACAAGAACAGGGGCCTTTTTTTCACCCCTCCACTTT. Translation: CASSLTRTGAFFSPLHF. The chain uses TRBV7-2 and TRBJ1-6; TRBD1 matches at 7 bases. The CDR3 extends over 17 amino acids. Germline lookup yields CDR1 SGHTA and CDR2 FQGNSA. The J segment lost 9 bases and the V segment lost 3 bases, leaving 14 bases of the junction unmatched.

This chain joins TRBV19 and TRBJ1-5; D may be TRBD1 (5 bases). Germline V lookup: CDR1 LNHDA, CDR2 SQIVND (reference sequence). With 3 bases removed from V and 2 bases from J, the gap between germline ends came to 17 bases. This CDR3 is 17 amino acids long. The CDR3 sequence: CASSMKRQMGGNQPQHF. The CDR3, as DNA: TGTGCCAGTAGTATGAAAAGACAGATGGGTGGCAATCAGCCCCAGCATTTT.

Concerning this clone itself: Within the sample, other DNA sequences also encode this same CDR3. The chain joins TRBV28 to TRBJ1-1; D gene uncertain. V was shortened by 2 bases and J by 0 bases, with 7 bases between the two germline ends. CDR1 is MDHEN and CDR2 is SYDVKM in the germline V gene. The CDR3 consists of 14 residues. The CDR3 bases are TGTGCCAGCAGTTTAAGCACGCTGAACACTGAAGCTTTCTTT. Its protein product is CASSLSTLNTEAFF.

This clone was recorded once. V and J are TRBV7-3 and TRBJ2-7; tentatively, D is TRBD2 (5 bases). The CDR3 runs to 13 residues. V was shortened by 3 bases and J by 4 bases, with 10 bases between the two germline ends. Germline V gene sequence: CDR1 SGHTA, CDR2 FQGTGA. The CDR3 bases are TGTGCCAGCAGCTTTTTGGGCGGGTACGAGCAGTACTTC. Protein: CASSFLGGYEQYF.